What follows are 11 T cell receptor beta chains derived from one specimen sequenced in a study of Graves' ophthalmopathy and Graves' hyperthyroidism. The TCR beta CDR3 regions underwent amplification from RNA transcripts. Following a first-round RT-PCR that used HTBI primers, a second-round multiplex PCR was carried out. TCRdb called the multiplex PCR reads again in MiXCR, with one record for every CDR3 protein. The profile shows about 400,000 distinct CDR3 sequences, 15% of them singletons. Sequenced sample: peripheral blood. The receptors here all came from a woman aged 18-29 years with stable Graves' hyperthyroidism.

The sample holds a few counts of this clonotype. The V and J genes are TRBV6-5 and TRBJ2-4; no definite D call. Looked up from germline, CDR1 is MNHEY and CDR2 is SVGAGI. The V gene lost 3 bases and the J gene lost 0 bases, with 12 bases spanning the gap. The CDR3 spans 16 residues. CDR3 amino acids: CASSYGQRLAKNIQYF. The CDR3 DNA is TGTGCCAGCAGTTATGGTCAGAGATTAGCCAAAAACATTCAGTACTTC.

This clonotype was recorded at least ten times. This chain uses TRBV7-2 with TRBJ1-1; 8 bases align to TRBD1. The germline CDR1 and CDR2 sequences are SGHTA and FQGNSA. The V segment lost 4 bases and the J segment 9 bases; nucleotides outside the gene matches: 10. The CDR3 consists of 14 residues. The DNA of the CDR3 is TGTGCCAGCAGCTCCCGAGATAGGACAGGGAAAGCTTTCTTT. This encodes CASSSRDRTGKAFF.

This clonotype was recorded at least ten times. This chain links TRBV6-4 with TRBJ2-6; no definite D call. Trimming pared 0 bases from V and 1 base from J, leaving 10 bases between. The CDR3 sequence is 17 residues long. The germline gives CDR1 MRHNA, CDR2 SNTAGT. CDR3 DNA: TGTGCCAGCAGTGACTCCCACATCCCTTCTGGGGCCAACGTCCTGACTTTC. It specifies CASSDSHIPSGANVLTF.

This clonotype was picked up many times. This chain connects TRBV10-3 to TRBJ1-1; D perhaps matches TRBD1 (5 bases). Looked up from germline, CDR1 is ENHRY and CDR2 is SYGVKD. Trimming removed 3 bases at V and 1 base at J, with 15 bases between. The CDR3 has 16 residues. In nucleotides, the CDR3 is TGTGCCATCAGTGACTCTCCTCTTGACAGGAACACTGAAGCTTTCTTT. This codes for CAISDSPLDRNTEAFF.

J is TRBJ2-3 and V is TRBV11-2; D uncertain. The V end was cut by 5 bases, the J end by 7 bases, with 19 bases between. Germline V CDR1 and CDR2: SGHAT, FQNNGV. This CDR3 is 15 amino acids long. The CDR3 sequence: CASSLGWGIGNTQYF. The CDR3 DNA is TGTGCCAGCAGCCTCGGATGGGGTATCGGAAATACGCAGTATTTT.

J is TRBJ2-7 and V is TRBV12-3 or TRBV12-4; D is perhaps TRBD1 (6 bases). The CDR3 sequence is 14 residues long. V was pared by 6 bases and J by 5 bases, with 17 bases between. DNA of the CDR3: TGTGCCAGCAGCTGGTGGGCAGGGGCTAACGAGCAGTACTTC. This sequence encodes CASSWWAGANEQYF.

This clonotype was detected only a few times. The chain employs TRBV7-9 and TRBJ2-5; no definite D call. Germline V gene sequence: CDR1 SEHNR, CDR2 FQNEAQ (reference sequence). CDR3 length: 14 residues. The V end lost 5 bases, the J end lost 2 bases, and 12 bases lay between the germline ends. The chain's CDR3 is CASSPRRVQETQYF. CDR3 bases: TGTGCCAGCAGCCCCCGCCGGGTACAAGAGACCCAGTACTTC.

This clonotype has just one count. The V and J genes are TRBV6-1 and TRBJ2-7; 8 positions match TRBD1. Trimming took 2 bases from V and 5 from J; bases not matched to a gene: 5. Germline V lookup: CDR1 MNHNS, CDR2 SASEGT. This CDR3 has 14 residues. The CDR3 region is CASSERQGMDEQYF. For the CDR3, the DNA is TGTGCCAGCAGTGAACGACAGGGGATGGACGAGCAGTACTTC.

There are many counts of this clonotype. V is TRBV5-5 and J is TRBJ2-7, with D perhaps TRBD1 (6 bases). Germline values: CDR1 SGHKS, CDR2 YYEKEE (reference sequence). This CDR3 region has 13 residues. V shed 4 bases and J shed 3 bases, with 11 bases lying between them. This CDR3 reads CASSPDSFYEQYF. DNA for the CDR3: TGTGCCAGCAGCCCGGACAGCTTCTACGAGCAGTACTTC.

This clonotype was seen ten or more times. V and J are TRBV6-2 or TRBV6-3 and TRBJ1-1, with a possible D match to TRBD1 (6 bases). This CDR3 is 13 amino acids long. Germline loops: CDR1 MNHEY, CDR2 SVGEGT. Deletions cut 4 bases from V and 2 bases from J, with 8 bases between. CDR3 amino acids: CASSSGHNTEAFF. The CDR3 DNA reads TGTGCCAGCAGTTCGGGACACAACACTGAAGCTTTCTTT.

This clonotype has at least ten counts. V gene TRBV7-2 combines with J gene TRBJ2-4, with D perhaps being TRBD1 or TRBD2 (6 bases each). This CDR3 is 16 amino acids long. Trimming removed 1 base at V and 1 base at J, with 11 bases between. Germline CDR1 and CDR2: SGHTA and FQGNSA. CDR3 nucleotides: TGTGCCAGCAGCTTAGGGAGGGGGTACGCCAAAAACATTCAGTACTTC. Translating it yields CASSLGRGYAKNIQYF.